This T cell receptor beta chain originates from a study of cytomegalovirus exposure and HLA in healthy donors. The length of the CDR3 is 14 residues. Germline-derived CDR1 and CDR2 are SGHVS and FNYEAQ. Trimming left V 1 base short and J 5 bases short, with 12 bases between. This clone was counted between two and nine times. Both 60 Vbeta primers and 13 Jbeta primers went into the PCR. TCRdb's table, derived via immunoSEQ multiplex PCR, lists solely in-frame clones and lacks some. Of 100,000 to 150,000 clones listed, 80% were seen once; the top ten hold around 2.5%. The rearrangement links TRBV7-6 to TRBJ2-7, with D perhaps TRBD2 (6 bases). This sequence originates from a man aged 25-45 years in good health and CMV-seronegative. The sequenced material came from PBMCs. CDR3 residues: CASSLGLGANEQYF. The CDR3 DNA reads TGTGCCAGCAGCTTAGGACTAGGGGCTAACGAGCAGTACTTC.